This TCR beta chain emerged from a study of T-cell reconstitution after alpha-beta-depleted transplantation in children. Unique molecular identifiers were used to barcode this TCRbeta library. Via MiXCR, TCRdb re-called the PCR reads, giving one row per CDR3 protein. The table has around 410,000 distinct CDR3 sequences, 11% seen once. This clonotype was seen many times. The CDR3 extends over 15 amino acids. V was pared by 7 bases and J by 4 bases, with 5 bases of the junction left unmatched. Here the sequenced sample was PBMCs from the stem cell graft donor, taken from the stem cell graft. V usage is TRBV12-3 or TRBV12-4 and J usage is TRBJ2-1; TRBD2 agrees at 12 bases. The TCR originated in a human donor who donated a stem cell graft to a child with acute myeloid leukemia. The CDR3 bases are TGTGCCAGCACCCCTGGACTAGCGGGATACAATGAGCAGTTCTTC. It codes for CASTPGLAGYNEQFF.